This TCR beta chain was captured in a study of cytomegalovirus exposure and HLA in healthy donors. Study conclusions and caveats: Confirmation was obtained in vitro that a few CMV-associated chains are specific for CMV antigens. Follow-up analysis later connected one missense variant in DCLRE1C with trimming of TCR beta V- and J-genes. Of the V segments, some could not be distinguished, including TRBV6-2 and TRBV6-3, and were excluded. In an earlier analysis, in several hundred donors, most V segments appeared productive either ~87% or ~30% of the time.

As concerns this clone: What it recognizes is unknown.

Trimming removed 5 bases from V and 0 bases from J, with 9 bases in between. CDR3 length: 14 residues. Germline-derived CDR1 and CDR2 are SGHTA and FQGNSA. PCR primers comprised 60 Vbeta and 13 Jbeta primers. Libraries were prepared by immunoSEQ multiplex PCR; TCRdb keeps only in-frame clonotypes and omits some of them. Among 150,000 or so clones listed, 80% to 90% were seen once. The sample comprised PBMCs. The clonotype comes from a middle-aged man in good health and CMV-seropositive. The genes are TRBV7-2 and TRBJ2-3; possibly TRBD2 for D (6 bases). The CDR3 DNA sequence: TGTGCCAGCAGCCCCGGGACTAGCACAGATACGCAGTATTTT. As protein: CASSPGTSTDTQYF.